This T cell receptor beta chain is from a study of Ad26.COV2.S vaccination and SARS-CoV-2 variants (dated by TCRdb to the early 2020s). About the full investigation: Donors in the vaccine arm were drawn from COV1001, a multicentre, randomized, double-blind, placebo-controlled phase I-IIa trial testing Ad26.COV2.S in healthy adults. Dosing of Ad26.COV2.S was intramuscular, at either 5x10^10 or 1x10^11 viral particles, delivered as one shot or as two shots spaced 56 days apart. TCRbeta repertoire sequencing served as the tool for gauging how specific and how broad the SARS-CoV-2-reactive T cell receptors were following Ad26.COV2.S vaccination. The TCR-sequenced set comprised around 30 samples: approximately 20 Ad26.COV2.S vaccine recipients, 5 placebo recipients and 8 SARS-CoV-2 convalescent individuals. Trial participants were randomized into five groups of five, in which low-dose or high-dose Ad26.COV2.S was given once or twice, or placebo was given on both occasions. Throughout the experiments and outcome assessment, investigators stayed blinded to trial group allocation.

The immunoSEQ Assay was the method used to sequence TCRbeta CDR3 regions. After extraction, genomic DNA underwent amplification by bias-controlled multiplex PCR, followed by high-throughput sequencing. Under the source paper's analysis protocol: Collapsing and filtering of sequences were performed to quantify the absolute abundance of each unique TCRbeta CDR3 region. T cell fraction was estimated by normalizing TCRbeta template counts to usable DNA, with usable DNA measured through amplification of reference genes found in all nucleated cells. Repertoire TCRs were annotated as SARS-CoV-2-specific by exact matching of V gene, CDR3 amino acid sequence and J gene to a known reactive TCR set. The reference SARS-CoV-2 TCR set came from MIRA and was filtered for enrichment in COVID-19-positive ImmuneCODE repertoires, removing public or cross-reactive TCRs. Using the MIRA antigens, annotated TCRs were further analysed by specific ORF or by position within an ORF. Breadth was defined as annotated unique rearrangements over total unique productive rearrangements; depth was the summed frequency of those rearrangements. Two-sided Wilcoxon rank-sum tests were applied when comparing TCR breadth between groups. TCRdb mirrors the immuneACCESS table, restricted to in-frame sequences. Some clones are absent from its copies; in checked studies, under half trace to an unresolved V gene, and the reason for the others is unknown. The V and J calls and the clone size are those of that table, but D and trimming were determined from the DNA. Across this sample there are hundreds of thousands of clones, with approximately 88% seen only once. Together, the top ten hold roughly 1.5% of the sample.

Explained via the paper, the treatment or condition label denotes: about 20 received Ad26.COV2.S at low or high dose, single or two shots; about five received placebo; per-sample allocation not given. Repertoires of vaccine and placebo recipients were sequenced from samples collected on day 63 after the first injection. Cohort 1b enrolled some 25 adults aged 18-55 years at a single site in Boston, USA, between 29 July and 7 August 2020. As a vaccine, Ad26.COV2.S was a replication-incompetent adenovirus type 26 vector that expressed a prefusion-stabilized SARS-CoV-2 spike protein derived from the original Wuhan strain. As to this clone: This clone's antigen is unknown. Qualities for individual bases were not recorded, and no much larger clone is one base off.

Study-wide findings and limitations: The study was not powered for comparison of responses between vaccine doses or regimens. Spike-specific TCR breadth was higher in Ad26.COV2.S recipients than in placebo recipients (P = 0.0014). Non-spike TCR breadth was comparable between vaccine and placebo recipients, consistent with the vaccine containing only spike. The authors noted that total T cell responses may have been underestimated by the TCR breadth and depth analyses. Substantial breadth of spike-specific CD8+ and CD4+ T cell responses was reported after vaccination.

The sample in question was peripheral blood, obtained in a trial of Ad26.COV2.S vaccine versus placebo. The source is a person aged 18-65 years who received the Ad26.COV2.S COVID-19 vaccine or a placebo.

The DNA is TGTGCCACCAGCAGAGCCCATAGCAATCAGCCCCAGCATTTT. Its translation reads: CATSRAHSNQPQHF. The V and J segments used are TRBV15 and TRBJ1-5, with no D gene named confidently. The CDR3 contains 14 residues, cysteine and phenylalanine counted. Only CDR3 DNA remains: 42 bases, in frame from the first base. The germline V gene (reference sequence) sets CDR1 to LNHNV and CDR2 to YYDKDF. V gives up 1 base and J gives up 0 bases, and the segment between their germline ends measures 4 bases.